The table lists the clone carrying this T cell receptor delta chain with a few counts. Its antigen remains unknown. The record originates from a study of Vδ1+ human thymocytes. Study-wide findings and caveats: Highly polyclonal TRG and TRD repertoires with Gaussian CDR3 length distributions appeared in thymus. TRG sequences recurred across donors, whereas TRD sequences stayed essentially private.

The V gene's germline CDR1 is TSWWSYY and CDR2 QGS. The CDR3 runs 25 residues. The V gene end was trimmed by 5 bases and the J gene end by 2 bases; junction bases not matched to a gene: 33. RNA was extracted from the cells and then reverse transcribed. Multiplex PCR used pooled V-gene forward primers and a constant-region reverse primer to amplify CDR3s. TCRdb re-called the multiplex PCR reads through CATT. Of under 30,000 delta-chain clones in the sample, 7.4% were seen once. Sequenced sample: Vdelta1+ gamma-delta thymocytes from the thymus. Subset here: FACS-sorted CD3+ TCRalphabeta- TCRVdelta1+ TCRVdelta2- thymocytes. V and J are TRDV1 and TRDJ1; 12 bases line up with TRDD3. The receptor comes from a girl less than two years old who had congenital heart surgery. In nucleotides, the CDR3 is TGTGCTCTTGGGCCATACTTTATCCTTCCTTCCTCTGTACTGGGGGATACCCTTCTGACCGATAAACTCATCTTT. Its translation is CALGPYFILPSSVLGDTLLTDKLIF.